One and the same sample provided the 10 T cell receptor beta chains below, sequenced in a study of cytomegalovirus exposure and HLA in healthy donors. This PCR relied on a set of 60 Vbeta primers and 13 Jbeta primers. The data were produced by immunoSEQ multiplex PCR, yet TCRdb's version contains in-frame clones alone and is incomplete. The sample contains 150,000 to 200,000 clones, 65% to 80% of which appear only once. Sequenced input: PBMCs. The origin of the receptors is a woman aged 45-65 years in good health and CMV-seropositive.

About this clone itself: A read error may account for a junction end that differs from germline. At the DNA level, this CDR3 is encoded by other sequences in the same sample as well. This CDR3 is CASSLDRFDNSPLHF. The CDR3 bases are TGCGCCAGCAGCTTGGACAGGTTTGATAATTCGCCCCTCCACTTT. The rearrangement uses TRBV5-1 and TRBJ1-6, with D possibly matching TRBD1 (5 bases). The CDR3 loop spans 15 amino acids. The V gene's germline CDR1 is SGHRS and CDR2 YFSETQ.

The rearrangement uses TRBV4-3 and TRBJ2-5; TRBD2 agrees at 7 bases. Germline V CDR1 and CDR2: LGHNA, YSLEER. V lost 4 bases and J lost 4; bases outside the gene matches: 6. The CDR3 sequence is 14 residues long. In DNA form, the CDR3 reads TGCGCCAGCAGCCTTCCCGGGACTATAGAGACCCAGTACTTC. Its translation is CASSLPGTIETQYF.

This chain uses TRBV2 with TRBJ1-2; no clear D gene. The CDR3 has 12 residues. V shed 4 bases and J shed 5 bases, with 8 bases lying between them. The germline CDR1 and CDR2 sequences are SNHLY and FYNNEI. In nucleotides, the CDR3 is TGTGCCAGCAGTGTTTCAGATTATGGCTACACCTTC. Translating gives CASSVSDYGYTF.

This rearrangement joins TRBV27 to TRBJ1-2; no firm D call. The CDR3 length is 13 residues. CDR1 is MNHEY, CDR2 SMNVEV, per germline (reference sequence). The germline V and J ends were trimmed by 8 bases and 7 bases, with 17 bases remaining between them. The CDR3 bases are TGTGCCAGCCCGCGGAGGCAGTTCTCTGGCTACACCTTC. It specifies CASPRRQFSGYTF.

The rearrangement joins TRBV27 to TRBJ2-1; D perhaps matches TRBD1 (6 bases). Germline lookup yields CDR1 MNHEY and CDR2 SMNVEV (reference sequence). This CDR3 is built from 14 residues. Trimming stripped 7 bases from V and 5 bases from J, with 15 bases between. The CDR3 nucleotides read TGTGCCAGCACTTCCAGGGGCCCACACAATGAGCAGTTCTTC. Residues: CASTSRGPHNEQFF.

The chain has TRBV5-4 and TRBJ2-1; D is uncertain. The ends were cut back, 2 bases at V and 7 bases at J, with 10 bases in the middle. The length of the CDR3 is 13 residues. The germline V gene encodes CDR1 SGHNT and CDR2 YYREEE (reference sequence). The CDR3 protein is CASSLTGQNEQFF. The CDR3 DNA sequence: TGTGCCAGCAGCTTAACGGGTCAGAATGAGCAGTTCTTC.

The gene calls are TRBV10-3 and TRBJ2-7; the match to TRBD2 covers 10 bases. Germline V lookup: CDR1 ENHRY, CDR2 SYGVKD. V shed 5 bases and J 0 bases; nucleotides not matched to a gene: 1. The CDR3 is 14 amino acids. The CDR3, as DNA: TGTGCCATCAGTAGCGGGGGGGCCTCCTACGAGCAGTACTTC. It yields the protein CAISSGGASYEQYF.

The chain couples TRBV2 to TRBJ1-4; no reliable D call. The V end lost 5 bases, the J end lost 8 bases, and 6 bases lay between the germline ends. Germline V CDR1 and CDR2: SNHLY, FYNNEI. The CDR3 runs 11 residues. The CDR3 loop reads CASSPSEKLFF. The CDR3 bases are TGTGCCAGCAGTCCCTCGGAAAAACTGTTTTTT.

This clone occurred a few times. The rearrangement joins TRBV2 to TRBJ2-5; D may be TRBD2 (7 bases). The CDR3 spans 15 residues. Trimming removed 5 bases at V and 7 bases at J, with 20 bases between. The germline V gene encodes CDR1 SNHLY and CDR2 FYNNEI. CDR3 residues: CASSPLGGPEGTQYF. DNA for the CDR3: TGTGCCAGCAGTCCCTTGGGGGGGCCCGAAGGGACCCAGTACTTC. The full variable domain, completed using reference TRBV2 and TRBJ2-5, is EPEVTQTPSHQVTQMGQEVILRCVPISNHLYFYWYRQILGQKVEFLVSFYNNEISEKSEIFDDQFSVERPDGSNFTLKIRSTKLEDSAMYFCASSPLGGPEGTQYFGPGTRLLVL.

The chain recombines TRBV9 with TRBJ2-3; D is undetermined. The CDR3 runs 14 residues. Germline-derived CDR1 and CDR2 are SGDLS and YYNGEE. Trimming shortened V by 4 bases and J by 2 bases, and 11 bases separated the two germline ends. The CDR3 spells CASSSQTATDTQYF. CDR3 nucleotide sequence: TGTGCCAGCAGCTCACAGACCGCCACAGATACGCAGTATTTT. Complete variable domain (other parts from reference TRBV9 and TRBJ2-3): DSGVTQTPKHLITATGQRVTLRCSPRSGDLSVYWYQQSLDQGLQFLIQYYNGEERAKGNILERFSAQQFPDLHSELNLSSLELGDSALYFCASSSQTATDTQYFGPGTRLTVL.